This is a list of T cell receptor beta chains from one sample in a study of post-analysis software for immune sequencing data. Using its own MiXCR run on the PCR reads, TCRdb lists one record per CDR3 protein. Here the sample spans roughly 620,000 distinct CDR3 sequences, roughly two fifths being singletons. The specimen sequenced was blood. Receptors originate from a girl between 10 and 17 years old with multiple sclerosis. Both conserved end residues are part of each CDR3. Each record gives: clone size, V gene, D gene, J gene, CDR3 DNA, CDR3 protein. D genes are given only for firm matches. Clone size is shown for a subset of rows, as once, few, many or a class of expanded clone.

clone size: few
V gene: TRBV6-1
D gene: NA
J gene: TRBJ1-2
CDR3 DNA: TGTGCCAGCAGTAGACAGGACTATGGCTACACCTTC
CDR3 protein: CASSRQDYGYTF

clone size: NA
V gene: TRBV12-3/TRBV12-4
D gene: TRBD2
J gene: TRBJ2-2
CDR3 DNA: TGTGCCAGCAGTCTACGACTAGCGGGAACCGGGGAGCTGTTTTTT
CDR3 protein: CASSLRLAGTGELFF

clone size: NA
V gene: TRBV12-3/TRBV12-4
D gene: NA
J gene: TRBJ2-7
CDR3 DNA: TGTGCCAGCAGTTTGCTGGGCCGTACTCAAATTTCCTCCGAGCAGTACTTC
CDR3 protein: CASSLLGRTQISSEQYF

clone size: NA
V gene: TRBV12-3/TRBV12-4
D gene: NA
J gene: TRBJ2-3
CDR3 DNA: TGTGCCAGCAGCATTATGACAGATACGCAGTATTTT
CDR3 protein: CASSIMTDTQYF

clone size: few
V gene: TRBV12-3/TRBV12-4
D gene: NA
J gene: TRBJ1-1
CDR3 DNA: TGTGCCAGCAGTTTAGGGTCCTCCGGGTTACGAGCTTTCTTT
CDR3 protein: CASSLGSSGLRAFF

clone size: NA
V gene: TRBV6-6
D gene: NA
J gene: TRBJ2-7
CDR3 DNA: TGTGCCAGCAGTCGCAGGGGGGGGATACCCTACGAGCAGTACTTC
CDR3 protein: CASSRRGGIPYEQYF

clone size: NA
V gene: TRBV27
D gene: TRBD1
J gene: TRBJ2-3
CDR3 DNA: TGTGCCAGCAGTCCCCCCGGGACAGGAACTATGGGGGGCACAGATACGCAGTATTTT
CDR3 protein: CASSPPGTGTMGGTDTQYF

clone size: few
V gene: TRBV28
D gene: NA
J gene: TRBJ2-6
CDR3 DNA: TGTGCCAGCGGGGGTGCAGAATACTCTGGGGCCAACGTCCTGACTTTC
CDR3 protein: CASGGAEYSGANVLTF

clone size: few
V gene: TRBV12-3/TRBV12-4
D gene: NA
J gene: TRBJ2-1
CDR3 DNA: TGTGCCAGCACCTGGGAAGAGCAGTTCTTC
CDR3 protein: CASTWEEQFF

clone size: NA
V gene: TRBV3-1
D gene: NA
J gene: TRBJ1-2
CDR3 DNA: TGTGCCAGCAGCTCAAATGGGGGCTTAAGTGGCTACACCTTC
CDR3 protein: CASSSNGGLSGYTF

clone size: few
V gene: TRBV7-2
D gene: TRBD1
J gene: TRBJ2-5
CDR3 DNA: TGTGCCAGCCCGAGACAGGGGGAAGAGACCCAGTACTTC
CDR3 protein: CASPRQGEETQYF

clone size: NA
V gene: TRBV9
D gene: NA
J gene: TRBJ2-2
CDR3 DNA: TGTGCCAGCAGCGTAGAACAGCTCGCGAACACCGGGGAGCTGTTTTTT
CDR3 protein: CASSVEQLANTGELFF

clone size: NA
V gene: TRBV28
D gene: NA
J gene: TRBJ2-7
CDR3 DNA: TGTGCCAGCGGGCTTGCCTACGAGCAGTACTTC
CDR3 protein: CASGLAYEQYF

clone size: many
V gene: TRBV28
D gene: NA
J gene: TRBJ2-7
CDR3 DNA: TGTGCCAGCAGCCGAGCCTACGAGCAGTACTTC
CDR3 protein: CASSRAYEQYF

clone size: many
V gene: TRBV14
D gene: NA
J gene: TRBJ2-7
CDR3 DNA: TGTGCCAGCAGCCGTAGCAGGTACGAGCAGTACTTC
CDR3 protein: CASSRSRYEQYF

clone size: NA
V gene: TRBV20-1
D gene: TRBD1
J gene: TRBJ1-2
CDR3 DNA: TGCAGTGCTCCTCCGACAGGGGGTTACAATGGCTACACCTTC
CDR3 protein: CSAPPTGGYNGYTF

clone size: NA
V gene: TRBV12-3/TRBV12-4
D gene: TRBD1
J gene: TRBJ2-1
CDR3 DNA: TGTGCCAGCAGTTTAATGTTCGGGACAGGGACCTACAATGAGCAGTTCTTC
CDR3 protein: CASSLMFGTGTYNEQFF

clone size: few
V gene: TRBV5-1
D gene: NA
J gene: TRBJ1-2
CDR3 DNA: TGCGCCAGCAGCCCAGCTGCCGGGAACAATGGCTACACCTTC
CDR3 protein: CASSPAAGNNGYTF

clone size: few
V gene: TRBV6-5
D gene: TRBD2
J gene: TRBJ2-1
CDR3 DNA: TGTGCCAGCAGTTACGTGACTAGCGGGACTGAGCAGTTCTTC
CDR3 protein: CASSYVTSGTEQFF

clone size: NA
V gene: TRBV12-3/TRBV12-4
D gene: NA
J gene: TRBJ2-4
CDR3 DNA: TGTGCCAGCAGTTTGAGGGGGAGGGACATTCAGTACTTC
CDR3 protein: CASSLRGRDIQYF

clone size: NA
V gene: TRBV7-6
D gene: NA
J gene: TRBJ1-2
CDR3 DNA: TGTGCCAGCAGCTTAGCGGAATGGGGGAACTATGGCTACACCTTC
CDR3 protein: CASSLAEWGNYGYTF

clone size: NA
V gene: TRBV11-2
D gene: TRBD1
J gene: TRBJ1-2
CDR3 DNA: TGTGCCAGCAGCTTGGGCAGGGGGCGCGCGGGCTATGGCTACACCTTC
CDR3 protein: CASSLGRGRAGYGYTF

clone size: few
V gene: TRBV6-5
D gene: NA
J gene: TRBJ1-5
CDR3 DNA: TGTGCCAGCACCGTGGGTCCTCGGGGGCCCCAGCATTTT
CDR3 protein: CASTVGPRGPQHF

clone size: NA
V gene: TRBV11-3
D gene: TRBD1
J gene: TRBJ1-1
CDR3 DNA: TGTGCCAGCAGCATGACAGGGGGGAACACTGAAGCTTTCTTT
CDR3 protein: CASSMTGGNTEAFF

clone size: NA
V gene: TRBV20-1
D gene: TRBD2
J gene: TRBJ2-5
CDR3 DNA: TGCAGTGCCCCGCCTGAGCGGGGGGGCCAAGAGACCCAGTACTTC
CDR3 protein: CSAPPERGGQETQYF

clone size: few
V gene: TRBV10-3
D gene: NA
J gene: TRBJ1-1
CDR3 DNA: TGTGCCATCGGTTCCGGCGCCCGGAACACTGAAGCTTTCTTT
CDR3 protein: CAIGSGARNTEAFF

clone size: few
V gene: TRBV29-1
D gene: NA
J gene: TRBJ2-3
CDR3 DNA: TGCAGCGTTGAAGGTGGCCCACCGGAGGATACGCAGTATTTT
CDR3 protein: CSVEGGPPEDTQYF

clone size: NA
V gene: TRBV20-1
D gene: NA
J gene: TRBJ2-5
CDR3 DNA: TGCAGTGGAGCGAGGTTCAAGCTCAAAGAGACCCAGTACTTC
CDR3 protein: CSGARFKLKETQYF

clone size: few
V gene: TRBV20-1
D gene: TRBD1
J gene: TRBJ2-7
CDR3 DNA: TGCAGTGCACCTACACCGGGACAGGACTACGAGCAGTACTTC
CDR3 protein: CSAPTPGQDYEQYF

clone size: few
V gene: TRBV4-1
D gene: NA
J gene: TRBJ2-1
CDR3 DNA: TGCGCCAGCAGCCAAGATCAGGCCTACAGTAGCAATGAGCAGTTCTTC
CDR3 protein: CASSQDQAYSSNEQFF

clone size: NA
V gene: TRBV4-1
D gene: NA
J gene: TRBJ1-2
CDR3 DNA: TGCGCCAGCAGCCAAGGGGGAGGGGAGGGGAACTATGGCTACACCTTC
CDR3 protein: CASSQGGGEGNYGYTF

clone size: NA
V gene: TRBV7-2
D gene: TRBD2
J gene: TRBJ2-5
CDR3 DNA: TGTGCCAGCAGCCGGACTAGCGGGAGAGGTGGAGAGACCCAGTACTTC
CDR3 protein: CASSRTSGRGGETQYF

clone size: NA
V gene: TRBV20-1
D gene: TRBD1
J gene: TRBJ2-3
CDR3 DNA: TGCAGTGCTAGGGGGACAGCTAGCACAGATACGCGGTATTTT
CDR3 protein: CSARGTASTDTRYF

clone size: NA
V gene: TRBV29-1
D gene: TRBD1
J gene: TRBJ1-4
CDR3 DNA: TGCAGCGTTGACGACAGGGGAGGTGAAAAACTGTTTTTT
CDR3 protein: CSVDDRGGEKLFF

clone size: NA
V gene: TRBV21-1
D gene: NA
J gene: TRBJ2-7
CDR3 DNA: TGTGCCAGCAGCAAAAATGTCCACGAGCAGTACTTC
CDR3 protein: CASSKNVHEQYF

clone size: once
V gene: TRBV3-1
D gene: TRBD2
J gene: TRBJ2-1
CDR3 DNA: TGTGCCAGCGGCCCCTCATACGCCAGCGGGAGTTCTGACAATGAGCAGTTCTTC
CDR3 protein: CASGPSYASGSSDNEQFF

clone size: NA
V gene: TRBV4-2
D gene: NA
J gene: TRBJ2-7
CDR3 DNA: TGTGCCAGCAGCCAAGATGCCCTAGGGACTTACTCCTACGAGCAGTACTTC
CDR3 protein: CASSQDALGTYSYEQYF

clone size: few
V gene: TRBV29-1
D gene: TRBD2
J gene: TRBJ2-1
CDR3 DNA: TGCAGCGTGGTTAGCGGGAGGGCCATAAATGAGCAGTTCTTC
CDR3 protein: CSVVSGRAINEQFF

clone size: few
V gene: TRBV7-9
D gene: NA
J gene: TRBJ2-5
CDR3 DNA: TGTGCCAGCAGCCCCCTTTCAGGGACGGGGAGAGAGACCCAGTACTTC
CDR3 protein: CASSPLSGTGRETQYF

clone size: NA
V gene: TRBV7-9
D gene: TRBD2
J gene: TRBJ2-3
CDR3 DNA: TGTGCCAGCTGGGGAGGGGAAGGCCCAGATACGCAGTATTTT
CDR3 protein: CASWGGEGPDTQYF

clone size: few
V gene: TRBV5-1
D gene: NA
J gene: TRBJ2-1
CDR3 DNA: TGCGCCAGCAGCTTATCAATTGCATCAGGCTATCAGTCCTACAATGAGCAGTTCTTC
CDR3 protein: CASSLSIASGYQSYNEQFF

clone size: NA
V gene: TRBV6-4
D gene: NA
J gene: TRBJ1-1
CDR3 DNA: TGTGCCAGCATGGCAGAAGATTCTGTGAACACTGAAGCTTTCTTT
CDR3 protein: CASMAEDSVNTEAFF

clone size: few
V gene: TRBV6-1
D gene: TRBD1
J gene: TRBJ2-7
CDR3 DNA: TGTGCCAGCAGTGGCCTGGGACAGGGACCCTACGAGCAGTACTTC
CDR3 protein: CASSGLGQGPYEQYF

clone size: few
V gene: TRBV20-1
D gene: NA
J gene: TRBJ2-1
CDR3 DNA: TGCAGTGCTAGAGCTGGGAACTACAATGAGCAGTTCTTC
CDR3 protein: CSARAGNYNEQFF

clone size: NA
V gene: TRBV5-1
D gene: TRBD1
J gene: TRBJ2-7
CDR3 DNA: TGCGCCAGCAGCTTGGAGGACAGGACATACGAGCAGTACTTC
CDR3 protein: CASSLEDRTYEQYF

clone size: NA
V gene: TRBV4-2
D gene: TRBD2
J gene: TRBJ2-3
CDR3 DNA: TGTGCCAGCAGCAGCGTAGCGGGGGGCACAGATACGCAGTATTTT
CDR3 protein: CASSSVAGGTDTQYF

clone size: NA
V gene: TRBV7-2
D gene: NA
J gene: TRBJ2-7
CDR3 DNA: TGTGCCAGCAGCCAATCCGGGAGCTACGAACAGTACTTC
CDR3 protein: CASSQSGSYEQYF

clone size: NA
V gene: TRBV7-3
D gene: TRBD2
J gene: TRBJ2-3
CDR3 DNA: TGTGCCAGCAGCTGGGGAGGGCATTCTAGCACAGATACGCAGTATTTT
CDR3 protein: CASSWGGHSSTDTQYF

clone size: NA
V gene: TRBV5-1
D gene: NA
J gene: TRBJ2-1
CDR3 DNA: TGCGCCAGCAGCTCCTGGGGGGCCCTACAGTTTGAGCAGTTCTTC
CDR3 protein: CASSSWGALQFEQFF

clone size: once
V gene: TRBV12-3/TRBV12-4
D gene: NA
J gene: TRBJ1-2
CDR3 DNA: TGTGCCAGCACCCTCTTGGTAGGGTTGCGAAATGGCTACACCTTC
CDR3 protein: CASTLLVGLRNGYTF

clone size: NA
V gene: TRBV7-3
D gene: NA
J gene: TRBJ2-5
CDR3 DNA: TGTGCCAGCAGCTTAATGCCCAGGAATTCTCAAGAGACCCAGTACTTC
CDR3 protein: CASSLMPRNSQETQYF

clone size: NA
V gene: TRBV12-3/TRBV12-4
D gene: NA
J gene: TRBJ2-5
CDR3 DNA: TGTGCCAGCAGTCCCCATAGACATGAAGAGACCCAGTACTTC
CDR3 protein: CASSPHRHEETQYF

clone size: few
V gene: TRBV5-1
D gene: NA
J gene: TRBJ2-7
CDR3 DNA: TGCGCCAGCAGCTTGTTCGGTGGAGAGCAGTACTTC
CDR3 protein: CASSLFGGEQYF